This entry features one TCR beta chain sequence. Its specificity is not known. The entry originates in a study of shared clonotypes between healthy human individuals. Notes on the study in general: Estimated richness values were generally larger in naive subsets than in memory subsets.

This CDR3 has 13 residues. V lost 3 bases and J lost 1, with 6 bases in between. Looked up from germline, CDR1 is SEHNR and CDR2 is FQNEAQ (reference sequence). Donors had no recently reported acute infections or vaccinations and were HIV-negative. Researchers divided each subset's genomic DNA evenly across several immunoSEQ plates. Using immunoSEQ multiplex PCR, the repertoire was profiled, and TCRdb retains in-frame clones only, with some absent. This sample carries around 700,000 clones, around four fifths of them seen once, and the ten largest clones take around 1.8%. The sequencing input was memory CD4+ T cells sorted from blood. As for subset: CD45RA-negative fraction. The genes are TRBV7-9 and TRBJ1-2; D gene unclear. This TCR was sampled from a woman aged 30 to 39 in good health. In DNA form, the CDR3 reads TGTGCCAGCAGCTTCAGCCTTAACTATGGCTACACCTTC. Translation gives CASSFSLNYGYTF.